This note documents a single TCR beta chain sequence. This specimen belongs to a study of blood T cell repertoires in COVID-19. CDR1 is MNHEY and CDR2 is SVGEGT in the germline V gene. The CDR3 contains 16 residues. The V gene lost 2 bases and the J gene lost 0 bases, with 8 bases spanning the gap. Only in-frame clones appear in the TCRdb table, and some are missing; sequencing was by immunoSEQ multiplex PCR. The sample lists approximately 130,000 clones, about 85% occurring once. The receptor comes from a man aged 40-49 years with active or convalescent COVID-19. Material: peripheral blood. V is TRBV6-2 or TRBV6-3 and J is TRBJ1-6, with unresolved D. The CDR3 loop reads CASSYLGSSYNSPLHF. For the CDR3, the DNA is TGTGCCAGCAGTTACCTCGGGAGCTCCTATAATTCACCCCTCCACTTT.